These 27 T cell receptor beta chains originate from one sample sequenced in a study of T cell repertoires in cytomegalovirus infection. TCRdb recomputed calls from the reads with MiXCR, one row per CDR3 protein. The data show about 140,000 distinct CDR3 sequences, roughly 6.5% seen once. Sequenced: PBMCs. Receptors were obtained from a human donor in good health (CMV status not recorded). Some clones in this sample may be carry-over from other donors' samples.

This clonotype showed up many times. The chain is built from TRBV7-2 and TRBJ1-2, with D unclear. Per germline, CDR1 SGHTA and CDR2 FQGNSA. The CDR3 covers 17 residues. Trimming pared 0 bases from V and 4 bases from J, leaving 18 bases between. As DNA, the CDR3 is TGTGCCAGCAGCTTAGCCCGACACGTAGGGTTGGCCTATGGCTACACCTTC. Amino acids: CASSLARHVGLAYGYTF.

There are many counts of this clonotype. V is TRBV2 and J is TRBJ1-1, with D possibly TRBD1 on 5 matching bases. In germline, CDR1 is SNHLY, CDR2 FYNNEI. This CDR3 spans 13 amino acids. Trimming shortened V by 6 bases and J by 1 base, and 9 bases separated the two germline ends. CDR3 bases: TGTGCCAGCAGGGCAGGGTGGAACACTGAAGCTTTCTTT. Its translation: CASRAGWNTEAFF.

This clonotype was recorded many times. The chain combines TRBV7-8 with TRBJ2-5; 7 bases fit TRBD1. V lost 6 bases and J lost 5; bases outside the gene matches: 12. The V gene's germline CDR1 is SGHVS and CDR2 FQNEAQ. The CDR3 has 15 amino acids. CDR3 region: CASRNRGTTRETQYF. The CDR3 DNA reads TGTGCCAGCAGAAACAGGGGAACCACCAGGGAGACCCAGTACTTC.

The table lists this clonotype with many counts. The CDR3 bases are TGTGCCAGCAGAATTATGGGCGTCAGGGGCTACGAGCAGTACTTC. Amino acids: CASRIMGVRGYEQYF. This chain uses TRBV12-3 or TRBV12-4 with TRBJ2-7, with D perhaps matching TRBD1 (6 bases). V was trimmed by 6 bases and J by 3 bases, leaving 18 bases between them. The CDR3 spans 15 residues.

This clonotype was seen many times. The chain recombines TRBV12-3 or TRBV12-4 with TRBJ1-1; TRBD1 aligns across 8 bases. The CDR3 consists of 15 residues. Trimming took 3 bases from V and 3 from J; bases not matched to a gene: 6. DNA of the CDR3: TGTGCCAGCAGTTTTTGGGACAGGACGGACACTGAAGCTTTCTTT. Translated, it gives CASSFWDRTDTEAFF.

This clonotype was recorded many times. The chain couples TRBV6-1 to TRBJ1-2; D perhaps matches TRBD1 (6 bases). From germline, CDR1 is MNHNS and CDR2 SASEGT. This CDR3 comprises 14 residues. V lost 7 bases to trimming and J lost 4 bases, with 16 bases between them. CDR3 residues: CASMGDTYTYGYTF. The DNA for the CDR3 is TGTGCCAGCATGGGGGACACCTATACCTATGGCTACACCTTC.

The chain joins TRBV20-1 to TRBJ2-3; TRBD2 is a possible D gene (6 bases). V lost 6 bases and J 2 bases, leaving 15 bases between the germline ends. CDR3 length: 14 residues. Germline V CDR1 and CDR2: DFQATT, SNEGSKA (reference sequence). The CDR3 region has the DNA TGCAGTGCCCCTCCCCCGGGGGTCACAGATACGCAGTATTTT. Amino acids: CSAPPPGVTDTQYF.

This clonotype came up many times. The chain carries TRBV7-9 and TRBJ2-7, with a possible D match to TRBD1 (6 bases). Deletions cut 2 bases from V and 3 bases from J, with 11 bases between. This CDR3 comprises 14 residues. The germline V gene has CDR1 SEHNR and CDR2 FQNEAQ (reference sequence). The CDR3 region has the DNA TGTGCCAGCAGCTTACCACAGGGATACTACGAGCAGTACTTC. This translates into CASSLPQGYYEQYF.

This clonotype showed up many times. The chain carries TRBV9 and TRBJ2-3; D is perhaps TRBD2 (5 bases). The V end lost 0 bases, the J end lost 5 bases, and 7 bases lay between the germline ends. The CDR3 extends over 13 amino acids. The germline V gene encodes CDR1 SGDLS and CDR2 YYNGEE. CDR3 protein: CASSVAGGDTQYF. Written as DNA, the CDR3 is TGTGCCAGCAGCGTAGCCGGAGGAGATACGCAGTATTTT.

V is TRBV4-3 and J is TRBJ2-7; TRBD2 might be the D (6 bases). This CDR3 spans 16 amino acids. Germline assignment: CDR1 LGHNA and CDR2 YSLEER. Trimming cost V 0 bases and J 3 bases, with 15 bases left between them. As DNA, the CDR3 is TGCGCCAGCAGCCAAGATCTGGGAGGAACTCTCTACGAGCAGTACTTC. Its translation is CASSQDLGGTLYEQYF.

This clonotype has more than one count but fewer than ten. The J gene is TRBJ1-5, the V gene TRBV7-9; D is perhaps TRBD1 (6 bases). The CDR3 has 15 amino acids. Trimming cost V 3 bases and J 5 bases, with 14 bases left between them. Germline V gene lookup returns CDR1 SEHNR and CDR2 FQNEAQ (reference sequence). CDR3 in DNA: TGTGCCAGCAGCTTCGGGGGCGGTTACGATCAGCCCCAGCATTTT. Amino acids: CASSFGGGYDQPQHF. Based on the CDR3 plus reference TRBV7-9 and TRBJ1-5, the full variable domain is DTGVSQNPRHKITKRGQNVTFRCDPISEHNRLYWYRQTLGQGPEFLTYFQNEAQLEKSRLLSDRFSAERPKGSFSTLEIQRTEQGDSAMYLCASSFGGGYDQPQHFGDGTRLSIL.

This clonotype was counted only a few times. V and J are TRBV6-1 and TRBJ2-5; possible D gene TRBD1, 6 bases. The germline CDR1 and CDR2 sequences are MNHNS and SASEGT. V was cut by 6 bases and J by 1 base, with 9 bases left in between. This CDR3 comprises 13 residues. CDR3 sequence reads: CASRQGRQETQYF. The CDR3 DNA sequence: TGTGCCAGCAGACAGGGCCGCCAAGAGACCCAGTACTTC.

This clonotype was picked up many times. In DNA form, the CDR3 reads TGTGCCAGCAGCTTAGCGCCCTTTTCGGCCCTCCACTTT. Translated: CASSLAPFSALHF. The V gene is TRBV7-2, the J gene TRBJ1-6; no clear D. The V gene lost 0 bases and the J gene lost 14 bases, with 11 bases spanning the gap. The CDR3 covers 13 residues. Germline CDR1 SGHTA, CDR2 FQGNSA.

This clonotype was counted a few times. The chain uses TRBV20-1 and TRBJ2-4; TRBD2 matches 7 bases. V lost 0 bases and J lost 2; bases outside the gene matches: 4. The CDR3 length is 15 residues. The germline V gene has CDR1 DFQATT and CDR2 SNEGSKA (reference sequence). The CDR3 nucleotides are TGCAGTGCTAGAGATTGGGGGGGGACCAAAAACATTCAGTACTTC. Protein: CSARDWGGTKNIQYF.

This clonotype was observed many times. The rearrangement joins TRBV7-8 to TRBJ1-5; no firm D call. Germline CDR1 and CDR2: SGHVS and FQNEAQ. This CDR3 contains 18 residues. V was clipped by 1 base and J by 0 bases, with 16 bases between them. The DNA for the CDR3 is TGTGCCAGCAGCTTAGTTTCCCGCGGGGAATATAGCAATCAGCCCCAGCATTTT. Its protein is CASSLVSRGEYSNQPQHF.

This clonotype turned up a few times. The V call is TRBV9, the J call TRBJ2-7; 7 nucleotides line up with TRBD1. J was trimmed by 0 bases and V by 3 bases; bases with no gene match: 6. Per the germline V gene, CDR1 is SGDLS and CDR2 is YYNGEE. The CDR3 totals 15 residues. CDR3 region: CASSATGTDSYEQYF. CDR3 coding DNA: TGTGCCAGCAGCGCCACCGGGACAGACTCCTACGAGCAGTACTTC.

This clonotype was observed many times. The gene calls are TRBV6-2 or TRBV6-3 and TRBJ2-3; D gene unclear. This CDR3 is built from 15 residues. The germline gives CDR1 MNHEY, CDR2 SVGEGT. Trimming took off 0 bases at V and 5 bases at J, with 12 bases between the two ends. Here the CDR3 reads CASSYSWGSEDTQYF. DNA for the CDR3: TGTGCCAGCAGTTACTCGTGGGGATCTGAAGATACGCAGTATTTT.

This clonotype was picked up many times. The genes are TRBV6-2 or TRBV6-3 and TRBJ1-2; TRBD1 matches 7 bases. Per germline, CDR1 MNHEY and CDR2 SVGEGT. J lost 10 bases, V lost 6 bases, and 8 bases had no gene match. This CDR3 is 12 amino acids long. As DNA, the CDR3 is TGTGCCAGCAGAGGACAGGTTGATGACTACACCTTC. It yields the protein CASRGQVDDYTF.

The chain has TRBV5-1 and TRBJ2-7, with TRBD2 as a possible D gene (6 bases). V was shortened by 3 bases and J by 6 bases, with 22 bases between the two germline ends. Germline values: CDR1 SGHRS, CDR2 YFSETQ. The CDR3 spans 16 residues. CDR3 DNA: TGCGCCAGCAGCTCATACCTCGGACCTCCGCGGGGCGAGCAGTACTTC. Amino acid sequence: CASSSYLGPPRGEQYF.

At least ten counts were recorded for this clonotype. This rearrangement joins TRBV6-1 to TRBJ1-1; the D is unclear. Germline V gene data show CDR1 as MNHNS and CDR2 as SASEGT. V was trimmed by 2 bases and J by 1 base, leaving 5 bases between them. The CDR3 consists of 13 residues. The DNA for the CDR3 is TGTGCCAGCAGTGAATCAAAGAACACTGAAGCTTTCTTT. Its protein product is CASSESKNTEAFF.

The V gene is TRBV29-1, the J gene TRBJ1-5; the D is unclear. In germline, CDR1 is SQVTM, CDR2 ANQGSEA. CDR3 size: 12 residues. V shed 5 bases and J shed 7 bases, with 12 bases lying between them. CDR3 sequence reads: CSVLVGRQPQHF. The DNA of the CDR3 is TGCAGCGTTTTAGTGGGGAGGCAGCCCCAGCATTTT.

The chain employs TRBV28 and TRBJ2-5; perhaps TRBD1 as D (5 bases). V shed 4 bases and J shed 2 bases, with 8 bases lying between them. Germline loops: CDR1 MDHEN, CDR2 SYDVKM. This CDR3 contains 13 residues. CDR3 region: CASSYKGQETQYF. The DNA of the CDR3 is TGTGCCAGCAGTTATAAGGGGCAAGAGACCCAGTACTTC.

This clonotype was counted ten times or more. This sequence joins TRBV7-2 and TRBJ2-7; D perhaps matches TRBD2 (5 bases). Trimming removed 4 bases from V and 5 bases from J, with 6 bases in between. Germline CDR1 reads SGHTA; CDR2 reads FQGNSA. There are 11 residues in the CDR3. This CDR3 reads CASSSGDEQYF. For the CDR3, the DNA is TGTGCCAGCAGCTCCGGGGACGAGCAGTACTTC. The variable domain in full, with the rest retrieved from reference TRBV7-2 and TRBJ2-7, is GAGVSQSPSNKVTEKGKDVELRCDPISGHTALYWYRQSLGQGLEFLIYFQGNSAPDKSGLPSDRFSAERTGGSVSTLTIQRTQQEDSAVYLCASSSGDEQYFGPGTRLTVT.

This clonotype was seen many times. This rearrangement joins TRBV7-8 to TRBJ1-1, with 9 bases matching TRBD1. Unmatched junction bases numbered 2, after V lost 3 bases and J lost 3 bases. Germline V gene lookup returns CDR1 SGHVS and CDR2 FQNEAQ. This CDR3 is 14 amino acids long. CDR3: CASSFGQGYTEAFF. CDR3 coding DNA: TGTGCCAGCAGCTTTGGACAGGGGTACACTGAAGCTTTCTTT.

The table lists this clonotype with many counts. V and J are TRBV10-3 and TRBJ2-7, with 9 nucleotides matching TRBD1. The CDR3 totals 14 residues. V lost 10 bases, J lost 1 base, and 8 bases stayed unmatched. CDR1 and CDR2 (germline): ENHRY, SYGVKD. CDR3 sequence (DNA): TGTGCCACTTCTCGGGACAGGGAATCCTACGAGCAGTACTTC. Its translation: CATSRDRESYEQYF.

The CDR3 DNA reads TGTGCCACCAGCAGTGGGACAGGGCAGAACTCCTACGAGCAGTACTTC. Translation: CATSSGTGQNSYEQYF. The V and J genes are TRBV15 and TRBJ2-7, with 9 bases lining up with TRBD1. This CDR3 is built from 16 residues. CDR1 and CDR2 from the germline V gene are LNHNV and YYDKDF (reference sequence). V shed 3 bases, J shed 0 bases, and the junction held 6 bases outside the gene matches.

This clonotype was observed many times. This chain links TRBV4-1 with TRBJ1-2; TRBD1 matches 10 bases. The length of the CDR3 is 15 residues. V trimming: 4 bases; J trimming: 2 bases; junction bases outside the gene matches: 4. Germline-derived CDR1 and CDR2 are MGHRA and YSYEKL. Written as DNA, the CDR3 is TGCGCCAGCAGCCGAGGGACAGGGGCGAACTATGGCTACACCTTC. It specifies CASSRGTGANYGYTF.